The clone carrying this T cell receptor beta chain was observed a handful of times. Its antigen remains unknown. For the second PCR, which ran for about 6 to 11 cycles, a sample-barcoded 5' primer and a J-beta primer mix were used. Sequencing recovered at least 3 million CDR3-containing paired-end reads from each sample. MiXCR, run by TCRdb on the 5' RACE reads, gives a single entry per CDR3 protein. There are 700,000 or so distinct CDR3 sequences in the sample; less than 45% occur only once, and approximately 31% lies in the top ten. The data originate from a study of blood T cells in healthy people across ages. Findings of the study overall: PBMCs that were unsorted prevented a conclusive naive versus antigen-experienced comparison. Donors of long life had a larger count of naive CD4+ cells and greater diversity than aged donors.

This CDR3 has 13 amino acids. The V end was cut by 5 bases, the J end by 3 bases, with 10 bases between. The sequence derives from a man older than 75 in good health. The chain carries TRBV12-3 or TRBV12-4 and TRBJ1-1; D ambiguous. Sequenced input: blood. CDR3 in amino acids: CASSRKEDTEAFF. CDR3 nucleotide sequence: TGTGCCAGCAGTCGCAAAGAGGACACTGAAGCTTTCTTT.